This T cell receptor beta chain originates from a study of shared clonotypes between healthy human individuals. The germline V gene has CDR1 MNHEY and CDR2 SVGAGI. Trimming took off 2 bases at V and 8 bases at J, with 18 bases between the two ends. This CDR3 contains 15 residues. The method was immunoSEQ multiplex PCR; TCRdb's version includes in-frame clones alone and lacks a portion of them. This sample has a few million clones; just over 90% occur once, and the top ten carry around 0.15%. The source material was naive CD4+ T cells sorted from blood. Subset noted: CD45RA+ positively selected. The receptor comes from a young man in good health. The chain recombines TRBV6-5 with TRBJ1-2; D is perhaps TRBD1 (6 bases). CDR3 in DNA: TGTGCCAGCAGTTACGGACAGTACTCGTCACGGGGCTACACCTTC. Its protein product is CASSYGQYSSRGYTF.